Presented here are 32 T cell receptor beta chains from one specimen sequenced in a study of PD-1 blockade in classical Hodgkin lymphoma. Sequencing was performed with immunoSEQ multiplex PCR; in TCRdb, only in-frame clones are kept and a portion is missing. This repertoire shows roughly 140,000 clones, about four fifths found once; its top ten account for roughly 9.8%. Each and every patient relapsed after autologous stem cell transplantation, and patients got differing brentuximab vedotin exposure. Sample: peripheral blood mononuclear cells (PBMCs), taken before the second cycle of nivolumab. The receptors shown here come from a human donor with classical Hodgkin lymphoma.

This sequence joins TRBV6-5 and TRBJ2-7; TRBD2 is a possible D gene (5 bases). The CDR3 length is 13 residues. Looked up from germline, CDR1 is MNHEY and CDR2 is SVGAGI. Trimming removed 6 bases from V and 7 bases from J, with 16 bases in between. CDR3 protein: CASRDSPVREQYF. The CDR3 region has the DNA TGTGCCAGCAGGGACTCTCCAGTGAGGGAGCAGTACTTC.

This clone is a singleton in its sample. CDR3 residues: CASSYLGLENNEQFF. The CDR3 DNA reads TGTGCCAGCAGTTACCTGGGACTAGAGAACAATGAGCAGTTCTTC. The chain is built from TRBV6-5 and TRBJ2-1; 8 bases are a match to TRBD2. V was pared by 2 bases and J by 5 bases, with 5 bases of the junction left unmatched. Germline V lookup: CDR1 MNHEY, CDR2 SVGAGI. The CDR3 length is 15 residues.

CDR3 loop: CASSVVGLADEQYF. The CDR3 coding sequence is TGTGCCAGCAGCGTAGTCGGACTAGCAGACGAGCAGTACTTC. The genes are TRBV9 and TRBJ2-7, with 8 bases aligning to TRBD2. After removal of 0 bases from V and 5 bases from J, the junction contained 4 bases not matched to a gene. This CDR3 region has 14 residues. Germline CDR1 SGDLS, CDR2 YYNGEE.

This clone was found a few times. The sample has other DNA sequences that encode this CDR3 too. Here the CDR3 DNA reads TGTGCCAGCAGAGGGACAGAGAATGAAAAACTGTTTTTT. Its translation: CASRGTENEKLFF. The V and J genes are TRBV2 and TRBJ1-4, with 7 bases identical to TRBD1. The CDR3 runs 13 residues. With 6 bases clipped from V and 5 bases from J, the junction kept 3 bases outside the gene matches. From germline, CDR1 is SNHLY and CDR2 FYNNEI.

This rearrangement joins TRBV7-6 to TRBJ2-5; D remains unclear. The CDR3 has 12 amino acids. The germline CDR1 and CDR2 sequences are SGHVS and FNYEAQ. V was clipped by 6 bases and J by 5 bases, with 10 bases between them. This CDR3 reads CASSSLGETQYF. CDR3 nucleotide sequence: TGTGCCAGCAGTTCGCTCGGGGAGACCCAGTACTTC.

This clone was counted ten times or more. The rearrangement joins TRBV10-3 to TRBJ1-1; D may be TRBD1 (5 bases). CDR1 and CDR2 (germline): ENHRY, SYGVKD. V shed 0 bases and J shed 1 base, with 9 bases lying between them. The CDR3 length is 15 residues. The CDR3 DNA sequence: TGTGCCATCAGTGAGTCGCAGGGAGGGAACACTGAAGCTTTCTTT. It is translated as CAISESQGGNTEAFF.

J is TRBJ2-7 and V is TRBV6-1, with 12 positions matching TRBD2. The CDR3 covers 17 residues. V lost 2 bases, J lost 5 bases, and 10 bases stayed unmatched. In germline, CDR1 is MNHNS, CDR2 SASEGT. CDR3 protein: CASSERLAGGPVHEQYF. CDR3 in DNA: TGTGCCAGCAGTGAAAGGCTAGCGGGAGGGCCAGTACACGAGCAGTACTTC.

This clone has ten or more counts. The chain combines TRBV6-1 with TRBJ1-6, with unresolved D. The CDR3 is made up of 13 amino acids. The germline CDR1 and CDR2 sequences are MNHNS and SASEGT. Trimming took 6 bases from V and 6 from J, leaving 9 bases between them. The CDR3 DNA reads as TGTGCCAGCAGGGGCGGGCGTAATTCACCCCTCCACTTT. This translates into CASRGGRNSPLHF.

The rearrangement links TRBV30 to TRBJ2-1, with TRBD1 identical over 8 bases. The trim removed 0 bases at V and 5 bases at J, leaving 6 bases unmatched. The CDR3 is 15 amino acids. CDR1 and CDR2 from the germline V gene are GTSNPN and SVGIG (reference sequence). The CDR3 sequence: CAWSVTGGGHNEQFF. The CDR3 DNA follows: TGTGCCTGGAGTGTCACAGGGGGTGGGCACAATGAGCAGTTCTTC. The entire variable domain, with the rest obtained from reference TRBV30 and TRBJ2-1, is as follows: SQTIHQWPATLVQPVGSPLSLECTVEGTSNPNLYWYRQAAGRGLQLLFYSVGIGQISSEVPQNLSASRPQDRQFILSSKKLLLSDSGFYLCAWSVTGGGHNEQFFGPGTRLTVL.

About this clone itself: Other DNA variants within this sample encode the same CDR3. The genes are TRBV18 and TRBJ2-5; D unclear. V was shortened by 6 bases and J by 2 bases, with 10 bases between the two germline ends. The CDR3 has 13 amino acids. Germline V gives CDR1 KGHSH, CDR2 LQKENI. For the CDR3, the DNA is TGTGCCAGCTCCCCGACACCGCAAGAGACCCAGTACTTC. Translating gives CASSPTPQETQYF.

This clone was seen a handful of times. The chain couples TRBV5-4 to TRBJ1-3; 8 nucleotides line up with TRBD1. Germline V gene lookup returns CDR1 SGHNT and CDR2 YYREEE (reference sequence). The trim removed 4 bases at V and 2 bases at J, leaving 5 bases unmatched. The CDR3 contains 15 residues. In DNA, the CDR3 is TGTGCCAGCAGCACCCTGACAGGGGCTGGAAACACCATATATTTT. This gives the protein CASSTLTGAGNTIYF.

The genes are TRBV19 and TRBJ2-7; 11 bases map to TRBD2. The germline V gene has CDR1 LNHDA and CDR2 SQIVND (reference sequence). This CDR3 has 15 amino acids. V shed 4 bases and J 3 bases; nucleotides not matched to a gene: 5. CDR3 in amino acids: CASSTGGLAGYEQYF. In DNA form, the CDR3 reads TGTGCCAGTAGTACGGGTGGACTAGCGGGCTACGAGCAGTACTTC. Using reference TRBV19 and TRBJ2-7 for the parts outside the CDR3, the full variable domain is DGGITQSPKYLFRKEGQNVTLSCEQNLNHDAMYWYRQDPGQGLRLIYYSQIVNDFQKGDIAEGYSVSREKKESFPLTVTSAQKNPTAFYLCASSTGGLAGYEQYFGPGTRLTVT.

This clone was observed at least ten times. The chain carries TRBV27 and TRBJ2-2; the match to TRBD2 covers 11 bases. The V gene end was trimmed by 1 base and the J gene end by 5 bases; junction bases not matched to a gene: 3. From germline, CDR1 is MNHEY and CDR2 SMNVEV (reference sequence). CDR3 length: 16 amino acids. The CDR3 is CASSLLGLAVTGELFF. The CDR3 bases are TGTGCCAGCAGTTTATTGGGACTAGCGGTAACCGGGGAGCTGTTTTTT.

The chain uses TRBV6-6 and TRBJ2-1, with D maybe TRBD2 (5 bases). Trimming shortened V by 0 bases and J by 10 bases, and 16 bases separated the two germline ends. CDR3 length equals 15 residues. From germline, CDR1 is MNHNY and CDR2 SVGAGI (reference sequence). The CDR3 DNA sequence: TGTGCCAGCAGTTACTCGGCCACCCTCTCGGGAGAGCAGTTCTTC. It is translated as CASSYSATLSGEQFF.

This clone came up once. The gene calls are TRBV5-6 and TRBJ1-1, with D possibly matching TRBD1 (6 bases). CDR1 is SGHDT, CDR2 YYEEEE, per germline. Trimming removed 2 bases at V and 4 bases at J, with 9 bases between. This CDR3 has 13 amino acids. CDR3 protein: CASSFEQGTEAFF. In DNA form, the CDR3 reads TGTGCCAGCAGCTTCGAACAGGGCACTGAAGCTTTCTTT.

This chain connects TRBV5-1 to TRBJ2-1; D uncertain. Germline CDR1 SGHRS, CDR2 YFSETQ. The CDR3 spans 13 residues. Trimming left V 4 bases short and J 2 bases short, with 7 bases between. CDR3 region: CASSPKPYNEQFF. CDR3 sequence (DNA): TGCGCCAGCAGCCCCAAGCCCTACAATGAGCAGTTCTTC.

The chain recombines TRBV7-3 with TRBJ2-1, with D possibly matching TRBD2 (5 bases). CDR3 length: 13 amino acids. Deletions cut 6 bases from V and 7 bases from J, with 13 bases between. The germline V gene has CDR1 SGHTA and CDR2 FQGTGA. The CDR3, as DNA: TGTGCCAGCAGTGTGGGGTCGGGGAATGAGCAGTTCTTC. Its protein product is CASSVGSGNEQFF.

The V and J genes are TRBV7-8 and TRBJ1-2, with D possibly matching TRBD1 (5 bases). With 0 bases removed from V and 6 bases from J, the gap between germline ends came to 11 bases. This CDR3 is built from 14 residues. Per the germline V gene, CDR1 is SGHVS and CDR2 is FQNEAQ. The CDR3 loop is CASSLAIRADGYTF. The CDR3 nucleotides read TGTGCCAGCAGCTTAGCGATCAGGGCGGATGGCTACACCTTC. The full variable domain, rest sourced from reference TRBV7-8 and TRBJ1-2, is GAGVSQSPRYKVAKRGQDVALRCDPISGHVSLFWYQQALGQGPEFLTYFQNEAQLDKSGLPSDRFFAERPEGSVSTLKIQRTQQEDSAVYLCASSLAIRADGYTFGSGTRLTVV.

V gene TRBV27 combines with J gene TRBJ2-7, with a weak D call TRBD1 (5 bases). V lost 1 base and J lost 3, with 7 bases in between. The CDR3 totals 13 residues. The germline V gene has CDR1 MNHEY and CDR2 SMNVEV (reference sequence). The CDR3 sequence: CASSLFQGYEQYF. The CDR3 region has the DNA TGTGCCAGCAGTTTATTTCAGGGCTACGAGCAGTACTTC.

V gene TRBV7-8 combines with J gene TRBJ1-4; no firm D call. The ends were cut back, 0 bases at V and 4 bases at J, with 9 bases in the middle. The germline V gene has CDR1 SGHVS and CDR2 FQNEAQ. The CDR3 extends over 15 amino acids. The CDR3 DNA is TGTGCCAGCAGCTTAGCACGGCAGAGTAATGAAAAACTGTTTTTT. Translating it yields CASSLARQSNEKLFF.

V usage is TRBV12-5 and J usage is TRBJ2-7; 7 bases fit TRBD2. The CDR3 runs 16 residues. CDR1 and CDR2 (germline): LGHNT, FRNRAP. With V trimmed by 0 bases and J by 2 bases, 7 bases remained unmatched. CDR3: CASGLVLGGSPYEQYF. CDR3 sequence (DNA): TGTGCTAGTGGTTTGGTACTCGGGGGGTCGCCCTACGAGCAGTACTTC.

The CDR3 sequence: CASSYVGTGSSPLHF. The DNA of the CDR3 is TGTGCCAGCAGTTACGTTGGGACAGGGTCCTCACCCCTCCACTTT. The J gene is TRBJ1-6, the V gene TRBV6-6; 9 bases line up with TRBD1. The V and J ends lost 2 bases and 10 bases, in that order; junction bases with no gene match: 6. CDR3 length: 15 residues. The germline V gene has CDR1 MNHNY and CDR2 SVGAGI (reference sequence).

The chain combines TRBV4-1 with TRBJ1-1; D gene uncertain. V lost 0 bases and J 7 bases, leaving 6 bases between the germline ends. This CDR3 is built from 12 residues. Germline loops: CDR1 MGHRA, CDR2 YSYEKL. The CDR3 is CASSQEGIEAFF. CDR3 in DNA: TGCGCCAGCAGCCAAGAAGGGATTGAAGCTTTCTTT.

This clone was picked up one time. The chain carries TRBV18 and TRBJ1-1, with a tentative D call TRBD1 (5 bases). V dropped 1 base and J dropped 0 bases, with 6 bases sitting between them. Germline V gives CDR1 KGHSH, CDR2 LQKENI. The CDR3 has 14 amino acids. The CDR3 DNA reads TGTGCCAGCTCACCACAGGGGATGAACACTGAAGCTTTCTTT. Translated: CASSPQGMNTEAFF.

This clone appeared a few times. The genes are TRBV6-1 and TRBJ2-3, with a possible D match to TRBD1 (6 bases). The CDR3 is 14 amino acids. Looked up from germline, CDR1 is MNHNS and CDR2 is SASEGT. V was pared by 6 bases and J by 0 bases, with 10 bases between. CDR3 region: CASSSGTSTDTQYF. The CDR3 DNA sequence: TGTGCCAGCAGCTCCGGGACAAGCACAGATACGCAGTATTTT.

This chain connects TRBV4-1 to TRBJ2-7; D is ambiguous. The CDR3 totals 16 residues. Trimming took off 0 bases at V and 5 bases at J, with 17 bases between the two ends. Germline V gene lookup returns CDR1 MGHRA and CDR2 YSYEKL. The CDR3 region has the DNA TGCGCCAGCAGCCAAGATAAGGGTTTTGGCGGCCACGAGCAGTACTTC. This codes for CASSQDKGFGGHEQYF.

This chain connects TRBV6-6 to TRBJ1-2; D uncertain. The CDR3 is 15 amino acids. Germline CDR1 reads MNHNY; CDR2 reads SVGAGI (reference sequence). The germline V and J ends were trimmed by 2 bases and 4 bases, with 14 bases remaining between them. The CDR3 is CASSYSRQVSYGYTF. The CDR3 nucleotides are TGTGCCAGCAGTTACAGTAGGCAGGTATCCTATGGCTACACCTTC.

In this sample, this clone turned up a few times. This chain connects TRBV9 to TRBJ2-2, with a tentative D call TRBD1 (5 bases). This CDR3 is built from 13 residues. Trimming cost V 0 bases and J 6 bases, with 6 bases left between them. CDR1 and CDR2 from the germline V gene are SGDLS and YYNGEE. CDR3: CASSVVGAGELFF. The CDR3 DNA reads as TGTGCCAGCAGCGTAGTAGGGGCCGGGGAGCTGTTTTTT.

V gene TRBV19 combines with J gene TRBJ1-2; a possible D gene is TRBD1 (5 bases). CDR3 size: 18 residues. The V end lost 2 bases, the J end lost 4 bases, and 23 bases lay between the germline ends. Per the germline V gene, CDR1 is LNHDA and CDR2 is SQIVND (reference sequence). CDR3 region: CASSIIVSRRGFFYGYTF. The CDR3 DNA is TGTGCCAGTAGTATAATTGTCAGTCGTCGGGGCTTTTTCTATGGCTACACCTTC.

The gene calls are TRBV18 and TRBJ1-5, with D perhaps matching TRBD1 (5 bases). Looked up from germline, CDR1 is KGHSH and CDR2 is LQKENI. This CDR3 contains 16 residues. V shed 3 bases and J shed 2 bases, with 14 bases lying between them. The CDR3 reads CASSPGQVSGNQPQHF. As DNA, the CDR3 is TGTGCCAGCTCACCGGGGCAGGTGTCGGGCAATCAGCCCCAGCATTTT.

V and J are TRBV28 and TRBJ2-3; 8 nucleotides line up with TRBD1. After removal of 8 bases from V and 1 base from J, the junction contained 5 bases not matched to a gene. In germline, CDR1 is MDHEN, CDR2 SYDVKM. The CDR3 runs 14 residues. The CDR3 sequence: CASCETGGTDTQYF. The DNA of the CDR3 is TGTGCCAGCTGTGAGACAGGGGGCACAGATACGCAGTATTTT.

The chain recombines TRBV7-8 with TRBJ2-1; 8 nucleotides align to TRBD2. The CDR3 loop spans 15 amino acids. Germline CDR1 reads SGHVS; CDR2 reads FQNEAQ. The V and J ends lost 7 bases and 7 bases, in that order; junction bases with no gene match: 12. CDR3 protein: CASTPRGGGFNEQFF. The CDR3 nucleotides read TGTGCCAGCACCCCCCGGGGCGGGGGGTTTAATGAGCAGTTCTTC.